A selection of T cell receptor beta chains follows, all from one sample in a study of PD-1 blockade in classical Hodgkin lymphoma. Profiled with immunoSEQ multiplex PCR; TCRdb holds only in-frame clones, not every one. Of around 92,000 clones in the sample, over 80% were seen once. The specimen was peripheral blood mononuclear cells (PBMCs), collected before the fourth cycle of nivolumab. These receptors all come from a human donor with classical Hodgkin lymphoma. CDR3s include the opening cysteine and the closing phenylalanine or tryptophan. A D gene is named only where the DNA matches it firmly.

v_call,j_call,d_call,cdr3_nt,cdr3_aa
TRBV11-2,TRBJ2-2,TRBD1,TGTGCCAGCAGCTTACAGGGGGCGGTGGCCGGGGAGCTGTTTTTT,CASSLQGAVAGELFF
TRBV29-1,TRBJ1-4,TRBD1,TGCAGCGTTGCCAGGGGGCGGAATGAAAAACTGTTTTTT,CSVARGRNEKLFF
TRBV29-1,TRBJ1-1,.,TGCAGCGTCCTCCTTAACTTGAACACTGAAGCTTTCTTT,CSVLLNLNTEAFF
TRBV6-5,TRBJ1-2,.,TGTGCCAGCATATTCAGGGACGGTCCTAACTATGGCTACACCTTC,CASIFRDGPNYGYTF
TRBV9,TRBJ1-2,TRBD1,TGTGCCAGCAGCAAGGACAGGGGGCGATGGGGCTACACCTTC,CASSKDRGRWGYTF
TRBV10-3,TRBJ1-1,TRBD1,TGTGCCATCAGGACGGACAGGGCTAGGGGCACTGAAGCTTTCTTT,CAIRTDRARGTEAFF
TRBV5-1,TRBJ1-5,TRBD1,TGCGCCAGCAGCACCGGACAGGATGGGGGGCCCCAGCATTTT,CASSTGQDGGPQHF
TRBV10-1,TRBJ1-1,.,TGCGCCAGCAGTGAGCGTCAGGGAACTGAAGCTTTCTTT,CASSERQGTEAFF
TRBV7-2,TRBJ2-1,.,TGTGCCAGCAGTCCCCAGGGGGAGGGGTACAATGAGCAGTTCTTC,CASSPQGEGYNEQFF
TRBV19,TRBJ2-1,TRBD1,TGTGCCAGTAGTATGCCCCCGGGACAGGGCAAGGTCAATGAGCAGTTCTTC,CASSMPPGQGKVNEQFF
TRBV11-2,TRBJ2-5,TRBD2,TGTGCCAGCAGCTTATCAGCGGGAGAGGAGACCCAGTACTTC,CASSLSAGEETQYF
TRBV9,TRBJ1-5,.,TGTGCCAGCAGCGAAGGTCAGGATCAGCCCCAGCATTTT,CASSEGQDQPQHF
TRBV11-3,TRBJ2-2,.,TGTGCCAGCAGCCCCCGGGACCGCGGGGAGCTGTTTTTT,CASSPRDRGELFF
TRBV5-6,TRBJ1-2,.,TGTGCCAGCAGCCCCCGGAGTTTCTATGGCTACACCTTC,CASSPRSFYGYTF